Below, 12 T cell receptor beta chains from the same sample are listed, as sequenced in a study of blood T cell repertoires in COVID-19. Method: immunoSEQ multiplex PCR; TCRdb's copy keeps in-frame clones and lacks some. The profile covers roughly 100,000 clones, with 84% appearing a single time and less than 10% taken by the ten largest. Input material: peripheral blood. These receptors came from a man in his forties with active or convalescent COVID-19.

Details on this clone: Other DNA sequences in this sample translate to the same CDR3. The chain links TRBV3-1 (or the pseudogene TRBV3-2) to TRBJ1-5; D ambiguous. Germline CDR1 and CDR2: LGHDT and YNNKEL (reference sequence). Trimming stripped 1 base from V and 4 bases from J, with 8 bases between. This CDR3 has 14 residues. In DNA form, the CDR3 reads TGTGCCAGCAGCCAAGGAGGAGGGAATCAGCCCCAGCATTTT. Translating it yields CASSQGGGNQPQHF.

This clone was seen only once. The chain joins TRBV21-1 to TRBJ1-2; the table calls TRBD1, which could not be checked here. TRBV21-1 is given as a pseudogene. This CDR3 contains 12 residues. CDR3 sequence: CASSKQNYGYTF. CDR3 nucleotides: TGTGCCAGCAGCAAACAAAACTATGGCTACACCTTC.

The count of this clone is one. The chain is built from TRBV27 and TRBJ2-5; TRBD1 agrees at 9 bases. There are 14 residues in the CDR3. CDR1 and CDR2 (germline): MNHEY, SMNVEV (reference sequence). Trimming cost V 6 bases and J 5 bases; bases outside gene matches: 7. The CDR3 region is CASSPTGGYETQYF. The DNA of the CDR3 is TGTGCCAGCAGCCCGACAGGGGGATATGAGACCCAGTACTTC.

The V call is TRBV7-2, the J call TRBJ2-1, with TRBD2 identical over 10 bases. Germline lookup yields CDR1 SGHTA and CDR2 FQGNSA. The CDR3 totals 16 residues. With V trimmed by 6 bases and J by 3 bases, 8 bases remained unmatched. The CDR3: CASRDERGGYYNEQFF. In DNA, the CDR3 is TGTGCCAGCAGGGACGAGCGGGGGGGCTACTACAATGAGCAGTTCTTC. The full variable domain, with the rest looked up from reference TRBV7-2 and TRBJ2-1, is GAGVSQSPSNKVTEKGKDVELRCDPISGHTALYWYRQSLGQGLEFLIYFQGNSAPDKSGLPSDRFSAERTGGSVSTLTIQRTQQEDSAVYLCASRDERGGYYNEQFFGPGTRLTVL.

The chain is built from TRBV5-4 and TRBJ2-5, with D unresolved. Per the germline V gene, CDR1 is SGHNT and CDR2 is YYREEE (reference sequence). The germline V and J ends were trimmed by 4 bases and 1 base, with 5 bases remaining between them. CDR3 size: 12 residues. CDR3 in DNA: TGTGCCAGCAGCCCCAGCCAAGAGACCCAGTACTTC. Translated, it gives CASSPSQETQYF.

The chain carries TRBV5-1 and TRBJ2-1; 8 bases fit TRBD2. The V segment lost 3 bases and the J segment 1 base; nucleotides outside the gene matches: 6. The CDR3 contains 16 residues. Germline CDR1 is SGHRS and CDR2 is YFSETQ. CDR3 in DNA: TGCGCCAGCAGCTGGGCGGCGGGGGGATCCTACAATGAGCAGTTCTTC. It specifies CASSWAAGGSYNEQFF.

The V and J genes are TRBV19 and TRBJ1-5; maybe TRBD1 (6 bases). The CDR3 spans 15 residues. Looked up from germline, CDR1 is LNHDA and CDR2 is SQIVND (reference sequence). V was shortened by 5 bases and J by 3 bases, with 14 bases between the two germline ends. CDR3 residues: CASSPRGGTNQPQHF. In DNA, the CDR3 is TGTGCCAGTAGTCCAAGGGGGGGCACCAATCAGCCCCAGCATTTT. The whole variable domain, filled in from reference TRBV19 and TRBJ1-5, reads DGGITQSPKYLFRKEGQNVTLSCEQNLNHDAMYWYRQDPGQGLRLIYYSQIVNDFQKGDIAEGYSVSREKKESFPLTVTSAQKNPTAFYLCASSPRGGTNQPQHFGDGTRLSIL.

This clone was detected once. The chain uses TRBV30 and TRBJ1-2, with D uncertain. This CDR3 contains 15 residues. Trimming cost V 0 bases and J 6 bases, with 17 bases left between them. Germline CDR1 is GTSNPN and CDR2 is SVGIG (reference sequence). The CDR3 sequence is CAWSVRRRGEDGYTF. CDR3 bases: TGTGCCTGGAGTGTACGACGGCGGGGTGAGGATGGCTACACCTTC. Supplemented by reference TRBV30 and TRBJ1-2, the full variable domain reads SQTIHQWPATLVQPVGSPLSLECTVEGTSNPNLYWYRQAAGRGLQLLFYSVGIGQISSEVPQNLSASRPQDRQFILSSKKLLLSDSGFYLCAWSVRRRGEDGYTFGSGTRLTVV.

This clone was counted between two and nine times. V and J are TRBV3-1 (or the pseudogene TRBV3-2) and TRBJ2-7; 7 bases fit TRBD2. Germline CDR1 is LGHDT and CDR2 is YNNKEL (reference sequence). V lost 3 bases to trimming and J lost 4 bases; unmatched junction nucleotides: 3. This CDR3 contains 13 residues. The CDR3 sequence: CASSHLAGYEQYF. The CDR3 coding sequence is TGTGCCAGCAGCCATTTAGCGGGTTACGAGCAGTACTTC.

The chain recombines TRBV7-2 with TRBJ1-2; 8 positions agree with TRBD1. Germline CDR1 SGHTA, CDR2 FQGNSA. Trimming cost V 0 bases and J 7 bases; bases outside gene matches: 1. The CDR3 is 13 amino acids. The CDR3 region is CASSLAGTGGYTF. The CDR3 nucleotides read TGTGCCAGCAGCTTAGCAGGGACAGGTGGCTACACCTTC.

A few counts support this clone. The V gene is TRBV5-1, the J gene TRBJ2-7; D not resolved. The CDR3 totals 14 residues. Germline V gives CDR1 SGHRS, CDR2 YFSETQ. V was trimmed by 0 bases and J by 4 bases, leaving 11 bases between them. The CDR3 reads CASSLGQVGYEQYF. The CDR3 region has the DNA TGCGCCAGCAGCTTGGGGCAGGTTGGATACGAGCAGTACTTC.

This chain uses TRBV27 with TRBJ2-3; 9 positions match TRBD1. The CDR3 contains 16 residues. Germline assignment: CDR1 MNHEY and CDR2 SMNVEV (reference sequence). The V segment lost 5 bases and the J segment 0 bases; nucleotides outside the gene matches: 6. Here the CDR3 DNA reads TGTGCCAGCAGTCCGGACAGGGGCGCTAGCACAGATACGCAGTATTTT. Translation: CASSPDRGASTDTQYF.